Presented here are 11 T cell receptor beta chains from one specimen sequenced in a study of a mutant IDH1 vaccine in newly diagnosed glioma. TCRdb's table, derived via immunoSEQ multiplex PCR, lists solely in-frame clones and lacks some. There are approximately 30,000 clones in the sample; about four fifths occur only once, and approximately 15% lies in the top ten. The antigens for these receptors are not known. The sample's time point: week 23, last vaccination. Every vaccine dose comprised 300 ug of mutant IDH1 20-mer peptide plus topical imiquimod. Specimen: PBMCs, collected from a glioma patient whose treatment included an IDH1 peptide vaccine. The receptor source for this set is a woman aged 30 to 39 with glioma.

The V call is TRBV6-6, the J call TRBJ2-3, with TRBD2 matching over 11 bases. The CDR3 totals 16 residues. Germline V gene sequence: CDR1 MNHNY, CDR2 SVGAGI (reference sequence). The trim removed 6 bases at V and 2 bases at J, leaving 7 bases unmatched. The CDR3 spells CASRDGTSGNTDTQYF. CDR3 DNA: TGTGCCAGCAGGGACGGGACTAGCGGAAACACAGATACGCAGTATTTT.

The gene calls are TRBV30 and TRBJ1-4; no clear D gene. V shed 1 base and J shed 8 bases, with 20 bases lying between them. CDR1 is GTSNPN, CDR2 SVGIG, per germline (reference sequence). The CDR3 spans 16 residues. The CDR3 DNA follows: TGTGCCTGGAGTGGGGCCGCAGGTGTCAATGGAGAAAAACTGTTTTTT. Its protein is CAWSGAAGVNGEKLFF.

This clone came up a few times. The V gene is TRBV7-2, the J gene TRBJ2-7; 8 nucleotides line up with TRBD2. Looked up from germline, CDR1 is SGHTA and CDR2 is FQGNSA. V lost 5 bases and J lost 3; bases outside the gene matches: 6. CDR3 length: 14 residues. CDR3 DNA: TGTGCCAGCAGCCGGGGGGGACCCGTCTACGAGCAGTACTTC. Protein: CASSRGGPVYEQYF.

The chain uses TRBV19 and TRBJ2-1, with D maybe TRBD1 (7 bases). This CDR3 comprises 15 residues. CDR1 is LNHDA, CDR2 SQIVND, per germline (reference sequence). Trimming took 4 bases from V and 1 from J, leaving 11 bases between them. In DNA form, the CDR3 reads TGTGCCAGTAGTACAGGGGGGCAGTCCTACAATGAGCAGTTCTTC. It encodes CASSTGGQSYNEQFF.

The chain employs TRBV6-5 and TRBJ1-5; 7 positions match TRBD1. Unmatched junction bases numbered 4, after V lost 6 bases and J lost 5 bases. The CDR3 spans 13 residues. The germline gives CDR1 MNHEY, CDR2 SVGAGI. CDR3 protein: CASSRDSDQPQHF. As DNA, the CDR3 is TGTGCCAGCAGCCGGGACAGTGATCAGCCCCAGCATTTT.

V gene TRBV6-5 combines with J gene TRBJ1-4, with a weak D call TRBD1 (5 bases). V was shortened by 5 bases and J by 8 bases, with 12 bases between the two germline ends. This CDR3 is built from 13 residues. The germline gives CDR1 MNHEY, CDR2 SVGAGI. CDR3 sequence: CASSKGNLEKLFF. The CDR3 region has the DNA TGTGCCAGCAGTAAGGGGAATTTGGAAAAACTGTTTTTT.

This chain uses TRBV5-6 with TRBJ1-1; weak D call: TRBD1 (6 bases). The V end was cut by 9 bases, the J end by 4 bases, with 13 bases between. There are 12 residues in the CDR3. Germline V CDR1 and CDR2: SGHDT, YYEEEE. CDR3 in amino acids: CAMGGQGTEAFF. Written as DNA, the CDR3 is TGTGCCATGGGGGGGCAGGGCACTGAAGCTTTCTTT.

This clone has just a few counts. CDR3 in amino acids: CASSRAAGGGDTQYF. In DNA form, the CDR3 reads TGTGCCAGCAGCCGGGCGGCGGGGGGGGGAGATACGCAGTATTTT. The chain couples TRBV9 to TRBJ2-3; 9 bases fit TRBD2. CDR3 size: 15 residues. V shed 4 bases and J 5 bases; nucleotides not matched to a gene: 8. Germline V lookup: CDR1 SGDLS, CDR2 YYNGEE. Combining the CDR3 with reference TRBV9 and TRBJ2-3 gives the whole variable domain DSGVTQTPKHLITATGQRVTLRCSPRSGDLSVYWYQQSLDQGLQFLIQYYNGEERAKGNILERFSAQQFPDLHSELNLSSLELGDSALYFCASSRAAGGGDTQYFGPGTRLTVL.

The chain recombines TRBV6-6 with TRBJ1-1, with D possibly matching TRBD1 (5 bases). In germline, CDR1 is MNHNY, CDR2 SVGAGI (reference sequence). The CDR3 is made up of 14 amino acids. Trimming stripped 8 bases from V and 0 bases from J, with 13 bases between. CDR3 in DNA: TGTGCCAGCTCCGTGACAGAGATGAACACTGAAGCTTTCTTT. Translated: CASSVTEMNTEAFF.

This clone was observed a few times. DNA of the CDR3: TGTGCCAGCAGGGAGACTAGCGGGGGGGTTCGGTCGAGCACAGATACGCAGTATTTT. Translating gives CASRETSGGVRSSTDTQYF. This chain links TRBV2 with TRBJ2-3, with 14 positions matching TRBD2. The J segment lost 0 bases and the V segment lost 6 bases, leaving 11 bases of the junction unmatched. CDR3 length: 19 amino acids. Germline values: CDR1 SNHLY, CDR2 FYNNEI.

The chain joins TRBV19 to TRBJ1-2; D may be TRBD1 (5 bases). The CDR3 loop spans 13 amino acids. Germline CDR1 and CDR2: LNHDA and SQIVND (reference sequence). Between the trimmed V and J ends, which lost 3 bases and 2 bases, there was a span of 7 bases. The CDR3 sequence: CASSIRTNYGYTF. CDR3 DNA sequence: TGTGCCAGTAGTATTCGGACAAACTATGGCTACACCTTC.